Below are 2 T cell receptor beta chains sequenced from a single sample in a study of T cell responses to AZD1222 COVID-19 vaccine. Only in-frame clones appear in the TCRdb table, and some are missing; sequencing was by immunoSEQ multiplex PCR. There are about 140,000 clones in the sample; 92% occur only once, and about 1.4% lies in the top ten. The source was peripheral blood, collected on day 0 of AZD1222 vaccination. These receptors were collected from an adult in good health.

The chain combines TRBV18 with TRBJ2-7; 9 bases are shared with TRBD1. CDR1 and CDR2 from the germline V gene are KGHSH and LQKENI. The CDR3 loop spans 13 amino acids. V shed 10 bases, J shed 6 bases, and the junction held 10 bases outside the gene matches. The chain's CDR3 is CATAGQGVAEQYF. Written as DNA, the CDR3 is TGTGCCACTGCGGGACAGGGCGTCGCCGAGCAGTACTTC.

J is TRBJ1-1 and V is TRBV7-8, with D tentatively TRBD1 (5 bases). Trimming shortened V by 5 bases and J by 1 base, and 11 bases separated the two germline ends. The germline V gene has CDR1 SGHVS and CDR2 FQNEAQ. CDR3 length: 14 residues. The CDR3: CASSPGTANTEAFF. The CDR3 DNA reads as TGTGCCAGCAGCCCCGGGACGGCGAACACTGAAGCTTTCTTT.